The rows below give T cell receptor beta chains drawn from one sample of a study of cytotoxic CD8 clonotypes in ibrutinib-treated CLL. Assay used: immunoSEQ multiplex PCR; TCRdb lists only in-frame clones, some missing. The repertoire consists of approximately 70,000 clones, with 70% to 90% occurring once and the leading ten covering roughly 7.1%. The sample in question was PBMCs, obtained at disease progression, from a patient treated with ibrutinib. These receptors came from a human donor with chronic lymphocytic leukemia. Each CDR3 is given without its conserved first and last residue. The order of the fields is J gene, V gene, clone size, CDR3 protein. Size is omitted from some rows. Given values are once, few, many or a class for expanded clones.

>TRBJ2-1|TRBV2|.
ASSERLSSYNEQF
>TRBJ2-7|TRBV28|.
ASRPSPGTDSYEQY
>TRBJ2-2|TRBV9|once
ASSVVSGGAGELF
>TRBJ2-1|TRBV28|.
ASLRLGYNEQF
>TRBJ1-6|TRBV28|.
ASTLQGMNSPLH
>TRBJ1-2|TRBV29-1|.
SVGATADGYT
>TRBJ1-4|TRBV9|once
ASSAGDTYEKLF
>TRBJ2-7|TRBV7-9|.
ASSLDFSYEQY
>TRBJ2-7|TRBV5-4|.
ASSPGTGTAYEQY
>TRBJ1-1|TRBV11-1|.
ASSLPYLGTEAF
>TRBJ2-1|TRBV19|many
ASSITWRDSNEQF
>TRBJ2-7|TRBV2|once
ASTGVRSYEQY
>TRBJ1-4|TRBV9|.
ASSAPQAGDNEKLF
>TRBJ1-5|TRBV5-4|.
ASSFCWDRKIIQPQH
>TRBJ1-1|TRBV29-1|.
SVVGAPRTEAF
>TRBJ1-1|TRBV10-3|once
AMAPMRGETEAF
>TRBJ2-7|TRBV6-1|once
ASSEAGGLYEQY